A single sample is the source of the 31 T cell receptor beta chains below, sequenced in a study of blood T cell repertoires in COVID-19. Generated by immunoSEQ multiplex PCR, the TCRdb table keeps only in-frame clones and is missing some. This sample has around 200,000 clones, with over 80% found just once. The specimen sequenced was peripheral blood. The receptors come from a woman aged 30 to 39 with COVID-19, enrolled during active disease.

The chain carries TRBV18 and TRBJ2-2; D call uncertain. This CDR3 contains 15 residues. V shed 3 bases and J shed 3 bases, with 11 bases lying between them. The V gene's germline CDR1 is KGHSH and CDR2 LQKENI. The CDR3 is CASSPPDSYTGELFF. CDR3 DNA: TGTGCCAGCTCACCCCCGGATAGCTACACCGGGGAGCTGTTTTTT.

CDR3 sequence: CASSATGVDEQFF. CDR3 DNA: TGTGCCAGCAGCGCAACCGGTGTGGATGAGCAGTTCTTC. V is TRBV7-3 and J is TRBJ2-1; D is ambiguous. The length of the CDR3 is 13 residues. CDR1 is SGHTA and CDR2 is FQGTGA in the germline V gene. V was clipped by 5 bases and J by 8 bases, with 13 bases between them.

The genes are TRBV6-5 and TRBJ2-7; 9 bases match TRBD1. The J segment lost 3 bases and the V segment lost 0 bases, leaving 6 bases of the junction unmatched. This CDR3 has 16 amino acids. Germline V gene data show CDR1 as MNHEY and CDR2 as SVGAGI. CDR3 sequence (DNA): TGTGCCAGCAGTTACTCGATCCCGGGACAGGGCTACGAGCAGTACTTC. It translates to CASSYSIPGQGYEQYF.

The chain employs TRBV18 and TRBJ2-3, with TRBD2 matching 9 bases. V was clipped by 6 bases and J by 2 bases; unmatched bases: 9. CDR1 is KGHSH, CDR2 LQKENI, per germline. The CDR3 runs 16 residues. CDR3 coding DNA: TGTGCCAGCTCCCCCATGAGCGGGGGGTTCACAGATACGCAGTATTTT. Translation gives CASSPMSGGFTDTQYF.

This chain joins TRBV3-1 (or the pseudogene TRBV3-2) and TRBJ2-3, with TRBD2 matching 8 bases. The V and J ends lost 4 bases and 5 bases, in that order; junction bases with no gene match: 14. This CDR3 contains 17 residues. Germline CDR1 reads LGHDT; CDR2 reads YNNKEL (reference sequence). The CDR3 here is CASSPGPSGSLQDTQYF. In DNA form, the CDR3 reads TGTGCCAGCAGCCCAGGTCCCAGCGGGAGCTTACAAGATACGCAGTATTTT.

The chain uses TRBV24-1 and TRBJ2-3; perhaps TRBD1 as D (5 bases). Germline values: CDR1 KGHDR, CDR2 SFDVKD. The CDR3 spans 12 residues. V gave up 10 bases and J gave up 2 bases, with 9 bases separating them. CDR3 in DNA: TGTGCCACAGCGACAGACACAGATACGCAGTATTTT. This encodes CATATDTDTQYF.

V and J are TRBV18 and TRBJ1-5, with no clear D. CDR1 is KGHSH, CDR2 LQKENI, per germline. The CDR3 is 16 amino acids. Trimming pared 2 bases from V and 3 bases from J, leaving 14 bases between. The CDR3 sequence: CASSPREGGYNQPQHF. CDR3 coding DNA: TGTGCCAGCTCACCAAGGGAGGGCGGATACAATCAGCCCCAGCATTTT.

The chain joins TRBV12-3 or TRBV12-4 to TRBJ1-2; TRBD1 matches at 7 bases. V lost 6 bases and J lost 2; bases outside the gene matches: 3. This CDR3 contains 13 residues. The CDR3 DNA reads TGTGCCAGCAGACCGACAGGGAACTATGGCTACACCTTC. It translates to CASRPTGNYGYTF.

The chain carries TRBV9 and TRBJ1-3, with a tentative D call TRBD1 (6 bases). The CDR3 contains 17 residues. V was trimmed by 4 bases and J by 4 bases, leaving 21 bases between them. The germline V gene has CDR1 SGDLS and CDR2 YYNGEE. The CDR3 reads CASSSYIEGVEGNTIYF. The CDR3 nucleotides read TGTGCCAGCAGCTCTTACATCGAGGGGGTAGAGGGAAACACCATATATTTT.

The rearrangement links TRBV11-2 to TRBJ2-1; maybe TRBD2 (6 bases). The germline CDR1 and CDR2 sequences are SGHAT and FQNNGV. With 2 bases removed from V and 3 bases from J, the gap between germline ends came to 11 bases. This CDR3 spans 15 amino acids. For the CDR3, the DNA is TGTGCCAGCAGCTTATACCGGGGGAGCTACAATGAGCAGTTCTTC. Encoded protein: CASSLYRGSYNEQFF.

The V and J genes are TRBV6-2 or TRBV6-3 and TRBJ2-5, with a weak D call TRBD2 (7 bases). CDR1 is MNHEY, CDR2 SVGEGT, per germline. The V end lost 2 bases, the J end lost 5 bases, and 15 bases lay between the germline ends. CDR3 size: 15 residues. CDR3 sequence (DNA): TGTGCCAGCAGTTACCACCTACAGGGAGGGGAGACCCAGTACTTC. This codes for CASSYHLQGGETQYF.

About this clone: The same CDR3 also results from other DNA sequences found in this sample. V is TRBV28 and J is TRBJ2-5; D remains ambiguous. This CDR3 spans 11 amino acids. Germline V gives CDR1 MDHEN, CDR2 SYDVKM. The V gene lost 6 bases and the J gene lost 1 base, with 3 bases spanning the gap. In nucleotides, the CDR3 is TGTGCCAGCAGCCTCCAAGAGACCCAGTACTTC. Protein sequence: CASSLQETQYF.

The V gene is TRBV24-1, the J gene TRBJ2-2, with a tentative D call TRBD1 (6 bases). CDR1 and CDR2 (germline): KGHDR, SFDVKD. The germline V and J ends were trimmed by 3 bases and 1 base, with 11 bases remaining between them. This CDR3 comprises 16 residues. CDR3 DNA sequence: TGTGCCACCAGTGATCTATGGACAGAGAACACCGGGGAGCTGTTTTTT. Translation gives CATSDLWTENTGELFF.

CDR3 loop: CASSSRTGPSYNEQFF. CDR3 DNA: TGTGCCAGCAGCTCCAGGACAGGGCCCTCGTACAATGAGCAGTTCTTC. The rearrangement uses TRBV7-2 and TRBJ2-1, with TRBD1 matching over 8 bases. The CDR3 runs 16 residues. V trimming: 4 bases; J trimming: 4 bases; junction bases outside the gene matches: 9. Germline CDR1 and CDR2: SGHTA and FQGNSA.

The V and J genes are TRBV19 and TRBJ2-1; perhaps TRBD1 as D (6 bases). The CDR3 is 16 amino acids. V dropped 0 bases and J dropped 2 bases, with 11 bases sitting between them. CDR1 and CDR2 (germline): LNHDA, SQIVND (reference sequence). In nucleotides, the CDR3 is TGTGCCAGTAGTATAGACAGGGGCTCTACCTACAATGAGCAGTTCTTC. Protein product: CASSIDRGSTYNEQFF.

J is TRBJ1-1 and V is TRBV18; D is possibly TRBD1 (6 bases). CDR3 length: 14 residues. Trimming took 2 bases from V and 6 from J, leaving 13 bases between them. Germline values: CDR1 KGHSH, CDR2 LQKENI. CDR3 bases: TGTGCCAGCTCACCATCCGGGAGGGGGTCTGAAGCTTTCTTT. It encodes CASSPSGRGSEAFF.

The chain employs TRBV30 and TRBJ1-6, with D maybe TRBD1 (6 bases). CDR3 length: 17 residues. V lost 3 bases and J lost 5, with 20 bases in between. Germline loops: CDR1 GTSNPN, CDR2 SVGIG (reference sequence). The CDR3: CAWSRDLGTRNNSPLHF. Written as DNA, the CDR3 is TGTGCCTGGAGCAGGGACCTTGGGACACGAAATAATTCACCCCTCCACTTT.

V gene TRBV21-1 combines with J gene TRBJ2-1; the D segment call TRBD2 is taken from the table without a DNA check. TRBV21-1 is noted as a pseudogene. The CDR3 runs to 15 residues. In DNA, the CDR3 is TGTGCCAGCAGCACACCCAGACTCTCCTACAATGAGCAGTTCTTC. Translation gives CASSTPRLSYNEQFF.

This CDR3 reads CASSYTLQGENTEAFF. The CDR3 DNA is TGTGCCAGCAGTTACACGCTACAGGGAGAGAACACTGAAGCTTTCTTT. This chain uses TRBV6-5 with TRBJ1-1; tentative D call: TRBD1 (6 bases). The germline CDR1 and CDR2 sequences are MNHEY and SVGAGI. There are 16 residues in the CDR3. V gave up 2 bases and J gave up 1 base, with 14 bases separating them.

The J gene is TRBJ2-2, the V gene TRBV30; tentative D call: TRBD2 (5 bases). V shed 4 bases and J shed 6 bases, with 15 bases lying between them. Germline CDR1 and CDR2: GTSNPN and SVGIG (reference sequence). This CDR3 spans 14 amino acids. The CDR3 bases are TGTGCCTGGACTGGAACCGACGGGGCCGGGGAGCTGTTTTTT. Translating gives CAWTGTDGAGELFF.

The genes are TRBV4-3 and TRBJ1-4; no firm D call. There are 15 residues in the CDR3. The germline V gene encodes CDR1 LGHNA and CDR2 YSLEER. Trimming cost V 0 bases and J 2 bases, with 7 bases left between them. Written as DNA, the CDR3 is TGCGCCAGCAGCCAAGATATGAGTACTAATGAAAAACTGTTTTTT. It encodes CASSQDMSTNEKLFF.

A word on this clone: Different DNA sequences within this sample yield the same CDR3. The chain couples TRBV18 to TRBJ2-2; D remains unclear. This CDR3 is built from 14 residues. V shed 3 bases and J shed 1 base, with 6 bases lying between them. CDR1 and CDR2 from the germline V gene are KGHSH and LQKENI. CDR3: CASSPRQNTGELFF. The CDR3 coding sequence is TGTGCCAGCTCACCGAGGCAGAACACCGGGGAGCTGTTTTTT.

This sequence joins TRBV20-1 and TRBJ1-2; D gene uncertain. Per germline, CDR1 DFQATT and CDR2 SNEGSKA (reference sequence). V was cut by 6 bases and J by 3 bases, with 5 bases left in between. This CDR3 is built from 10 residues. In nucleotides, the CDR3 is TGCAGTGCCCTTGACTATGGCTACACCTTC. This gives the protein CSALDYGYTF.

In regard to this clone: The sample carries other DNA sequences with the same CDR3. The rearrangement joins TRBV4-2 to TRBJ1-1, with D possibly being TRBD1 (5 bases). The V end lost 0 bases, the J end lost 5 bases, and 10 bases lay between the germline ends. Germline V lookup: CDR1 LGHNA, CDR2 YNFKEQ. CDR3 length equals 14 residues. In DNA, the CDR3 is TGTGCCAGCAGCCAAGATCCGGGGGAGACTGAAGCTTTCTTT. Translated: CASSQDPGETEAFF.

The chain is built from TRBV5-1 and TRBJ1-6, with 9 bases matching TRBD1. Germline lookup yields CDR1 SGHRS and CDR2 YFSETQ. The ends lost 5 bases at V and 11 bases at J; junction bases unmatched: 5. This CDR3 is built from 13 residues. CDR3 DNA sequence: TGCGCCAGCAGACGGGACAGGGAACCACCCCTCCACTTT. It specifies CASRRDREPPLHF.

J is TRBJ2-3 and V is TRBV29-1; 8 bases fit TRBD2. Germline values: CDR1 SQVTM, CDR2 ANQGSEA. The CDR3 has 15 residues. Losses at the gene ends were 7 bases for V and 0 bases for J; bases not matched to a gene: 9. The CDR3 here is CSAAGGVSSTDTQYF. For the CDR3, the DNA is TGCAGCGCTGCCGGGGGGGTATCTAGCACAGATACGCAGTATTTT.

The CDR3 here is CASSPRGQVFVNTGELFF. The CDR3 region has the DNA TGTGCCAGTAGTCCCCGGGGACAGGTTTTTGTGAACACCGGGGAGCTGTTTTTT. The chain carries TRBV19 and TRBJ2-2; 8 bases map to TRBD1. CDR3 length: 18 amino acids. Germline loops: CDR1 LNHDA, CDR2 SQIVND (reference sequence). V shed 5 bases, J shed 1 base, and the junction held 12 bases outside the gene matches. Full variable domain (remainder filled in from reference TRBV19 and TRBJ2-2): DGGITQSPKYLFRKEGQNVTLSCEQNLNHDAMYWYRQDPGQGLRLIYYSQIVNDFQKGDIAEGYSVSREKKESFPLTVTSAQKNPTAFYLCASSPRGQVFVNTGELFFGEGSRLTVL.

The chain links TRBV6-6 to TRBJ1-1; maybe TRBD1 (5 bases). Per germline, CDR1 MNHNY and CDR2 SVGAGI (reference sequence). This CDR3 contains 12 residues. Trimming cost V 6 bases and J 6 bases, with 11 bases left between them. The CDR3 is CASSSSGAEAFF. The DNA for the CDR3 is TGTGCCAGCAGCTCGTCGGGGGCTGAAGCTTTCTTT.

This clone was counted only a few times. The chain is built from TRBV5-4 and TRBJ1-2, with 9 bases identical to TRBD1. The ends lost 4 bases at V and 4 bases at J; junction bases unmatched: 5. Germline CDR1 reads SGHNT; CDR2 reads YYREEE (reference sequence). The length of the CDR3 is 14 residues. The CDR3 spells CASSLQGAFYGYTF. In DNA form, the CDR3 reads TGTGCCAGCAGCCTACAGGGGGCGTTCTATGGCTACACCTTC.

This clone has a handful of counts. The chain is built from TRBV12-3 or TRBV12-4 and TRBJ1-1, with TRBD1 matching 7 bases. The ends lost 2 bases at V and 5 bases at J; junction bases unmatched: 2. There are 13 residues in the CDR3. The CDR3 region is CASSLSRGTEAFF. DNA for the CDR3: TGTGCCAGCAGTTTAAGCAGGGGGACTGAAGCTTTCTTT.

The chain joins TRBV27 to TRBJ2-1; tentatively, D is TRBD2 (7 bases). The ends were cut back, 5 bases at V and 9 bases at J, with 17 bases in the middle. In germline, CDR1 is MNHEY, CDR2 SMNVEV (reference sequence). CDR3 size: 14 residues. CDR3 protein: CASSLGAGAGEQFF. CDR3 DNA: TGTGCCAGCAGTCTTGGGGCGGGGGCGGGTGAGCAGTTCTTC.